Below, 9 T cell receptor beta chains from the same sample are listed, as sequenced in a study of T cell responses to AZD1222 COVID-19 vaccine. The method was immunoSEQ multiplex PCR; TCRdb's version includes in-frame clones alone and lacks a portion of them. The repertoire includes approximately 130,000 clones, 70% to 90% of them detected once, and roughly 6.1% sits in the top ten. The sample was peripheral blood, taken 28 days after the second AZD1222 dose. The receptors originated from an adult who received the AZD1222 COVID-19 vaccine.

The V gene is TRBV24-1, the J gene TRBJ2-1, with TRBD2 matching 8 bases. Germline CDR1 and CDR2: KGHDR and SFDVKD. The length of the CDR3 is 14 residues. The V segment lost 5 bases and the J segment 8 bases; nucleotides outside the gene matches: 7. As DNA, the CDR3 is TGTGCCACCAGTGCGGGAGGGCCTTATGATGAGCAGTTCTTC. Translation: CATSAGGPYDEQFF.

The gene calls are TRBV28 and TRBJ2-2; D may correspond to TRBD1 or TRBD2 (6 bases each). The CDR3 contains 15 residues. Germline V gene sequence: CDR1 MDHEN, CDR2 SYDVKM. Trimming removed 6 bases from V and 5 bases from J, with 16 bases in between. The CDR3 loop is CASSPGGSGTGELFF. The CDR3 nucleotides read TGTGCCAGCAGCCCCGGGGGCAGCGGGACCGGGGAGCTGTTTTTT.

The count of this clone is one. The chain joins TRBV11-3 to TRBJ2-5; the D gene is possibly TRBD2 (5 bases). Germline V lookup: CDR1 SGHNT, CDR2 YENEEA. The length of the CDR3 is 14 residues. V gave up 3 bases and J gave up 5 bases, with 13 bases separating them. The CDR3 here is CASSLSGIEETQYF. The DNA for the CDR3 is TGTGCCAGCAGCTTGTCCGGGATTGAGGAGACCCAGTACTTC.

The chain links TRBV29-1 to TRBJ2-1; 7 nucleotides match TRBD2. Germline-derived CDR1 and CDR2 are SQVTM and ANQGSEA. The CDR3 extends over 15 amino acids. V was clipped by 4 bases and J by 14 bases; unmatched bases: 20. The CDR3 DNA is TGCAGCGTTGTCGGAAGAGGAGTGGTCGGGACTACTAAGTTCTTC. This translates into CSVVGRGVVGTTKFF.

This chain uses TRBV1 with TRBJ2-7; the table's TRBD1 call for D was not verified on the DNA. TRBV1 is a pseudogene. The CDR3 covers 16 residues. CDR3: CTSSHSRDRGSYEQYF. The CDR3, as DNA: TGCACCAGCAGCCATAGCCGGGACAGGGGCTCCTACGAGCAGTACTTC.

The DNA of the CDR3 is TGTGCCAGTAGTACCGCCGGGGCACCGGGGTCGGGCTACGAGCAGTACTTC. This translates into CASSTAGAPGSGYEQYF. This chain joins TRBV19 and TRBJ2-7; D assignment may be TRBD1 or TRBD2 (5 bases each). The CDR3 spans 17 residues. Germline V gene sequence: CDR1 LNHDA, CDR2 SQIVND (reference sequence). The V end was cut by 4 bases, the J end by 3 bases, with 22 bases between.

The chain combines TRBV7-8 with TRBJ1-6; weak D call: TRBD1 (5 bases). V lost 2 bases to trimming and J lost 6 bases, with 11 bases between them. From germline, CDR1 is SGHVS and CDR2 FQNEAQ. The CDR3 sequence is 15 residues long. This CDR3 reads CASSLQGVGNSPLHF. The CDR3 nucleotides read TGTGCCAGCAGCTTACAAGGGGTCGGTAATTCACCCCTCCACTTT. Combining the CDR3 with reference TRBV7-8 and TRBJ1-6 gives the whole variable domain GAGVSQSPRYKVAKRGQDVALRCDPISGHVSLFWYQQALGQGPEFLTYFQNEAQLDKSGLPSDRFFAERPEGSVSTLKIQRTQQEDSAVYLCASSLQGVGNSPLHFGNGTRLTVT.

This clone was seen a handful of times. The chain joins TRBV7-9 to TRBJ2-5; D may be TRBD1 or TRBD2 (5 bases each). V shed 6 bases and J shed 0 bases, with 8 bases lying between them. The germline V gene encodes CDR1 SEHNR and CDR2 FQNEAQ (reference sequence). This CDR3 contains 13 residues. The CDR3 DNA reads TGTGCCAGCAGGTGGGGGTACCAAGAGACCCAGTACTTC. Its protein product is CASRWGYQETQYF.

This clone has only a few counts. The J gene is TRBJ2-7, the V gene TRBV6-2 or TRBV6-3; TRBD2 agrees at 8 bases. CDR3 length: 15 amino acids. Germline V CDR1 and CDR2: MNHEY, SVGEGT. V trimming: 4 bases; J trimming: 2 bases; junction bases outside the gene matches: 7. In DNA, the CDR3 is TGTGCCAGCAGTTTATTCACTAGCGGAACCTACGAGCAGTACTTC. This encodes CASSLFTSGTYEQYF.